This T cell receptor (beta chain) appears in the sequencing data of a study of T cells in Graves' hyperthyroidism and ophthalmopathy. Study-level background: Blood was drawn when the patient was first diagnosed and still untreated.

Study results and limitations: Clonotypes that were expanded in thyroid above 0.001 mostly appeared in blood too.

The source material, RNA transcripts, was used to amplify TCR beta CDR3 regions. A set of HTBI primers served as the primers for a first-round RT-PCR of the TCR CDR3. TCRdb re-called the multiplex PCR reads with MiXCR, one entry per CDR3 protein. This table holds fewer than 900,000 distinct CDR3 sequences, 16% found once. There are many counts of this clonotype. Antigen unknown. Under 12 ml fresh peripheral blood yielded the PBMCs. This receptor was obtained from a young man with Graves' hyperthyroidism. Sequencing input: blood.

The CDR3 reads CASSTRLADPYEQYF. The CDR3, as DNA: TGTGCCAGCAGTACTAGACTAGCGGACCCCTACGAGCAGTACTTC. V gene TRBV27 combines with J gene TRBJ2-7; 9 bases map to TRBD2. V gave up 5 bases and J gave up 2 bases; unmatched junction bases: 7. Germline V gene data show CDR1 as MNHEY and CDR2 as SMNVEV (reference sequence). This CDR3 contains 15 residues.